The 27 T cell receptor beta chains below all came from one sample that was sequenced in a study of CD8 T cells in ankylosing spondylitis. TCRdb used MiXCR to reprocess the 5' RACE reads, holding one entry per CDR3 protein. The top ten hold approximately 0.61% of the sample, which has some 250,000 distinct CDR3 sequences, approximately 24% seen once. Sequencing used blood, either unsorted or a sorted T cell fraction (not recorded which). These receptors were collected from a male donor with ankylosing spondylitis or in good health (not recorded which).

V and J are TRBV20-1 and TRBJ2-5; D tentatively reads TRBD1 or TRBD2 (5 bases each). V lost 3 bases, J lost 5 bases, and 13 bases lay in between. The CDR3 contains 13 residues. Germline V gives CDR1 DFQATT, CDR2 SNEGSKA (reference sequence). Here the CDR3 DNA reads TGCAGTGCTAGGCCGGGGCAGAGGGAGACCCAGTACTTC. It codes for CSARPGQRETQYF.

This chain joins TRBV20-1 and TRBJ2-5; 10 bases line up with TRBD2. Germline V CDR1 and CDR2: DFQATT, SNEGSKA (reference sequence). Trimming took 2 bases from V and 2 from J; bases not matched to a gene: 5. The CDR3 is 15 residues long. The CDR3 region is CSARTSGVEQETQYF. As DNA, the CDR3 is TGCAGTGCTAGAACTAGCGGGGTGGAACAAGAGACCCAGTACTTC.

This clonotype has ten or more counts. The chain is built from TRBV30 and TRBJ2-1; TRBD2 matches at 9 bases. The CDR3 is 16 amino acids. CDR1 is GTSNPN, CDR2 SVGIG, per germline (reference sequence). Trimming removed 2 bases from V and 9 bases from J; junction bases left unmatched: 14. Here the CDR3 reads CAWSITGTSIGGEQFF. CDR3 in DNA: TGTGCCTGGAGTATAACCGGGACTAGCATCGGGGGTGAGCAGTTCTTC.

Ten or more counts support this clonotype. The chain has TRBV9 and TRBJ1-6, with D perhaps TRBD1 (6 bases). This CDR3 is built from 17 residues. The V and J ends lost 4 bases and 2 bases respectively, with 16 bases between them. Germline CDR1 SGDLS, CDR2 YYNGEE. The CDR3 protein is CASSQYLDSPYNSPLHF. The CDR3 DNA is TGTGCCAGCAGCCAATACTTGGACAGCCCCTATAATTCACCCCTCCACTTT.

V and J are TRBV2 and TRBJ1-4; D is unresolved. Germline V gene lookup returns CDR1 SNHLY and CDR2 FYNNEI. The CDR3 length is 13 residues. Trimming stripped 6 bases from V and 8 bases from J, with 13 bases between. CDR3 region: CASRGTDREKLFF. The CDR3 DNA reads TGTGCCAGCAGGGGAACGGACCGGGAAAAACTGTTTTTT.

This clonotype was counted at least ten times. The chain employs TRBV7-8 and TRBJ2-1; D ambiguous. Deletions cut 1 base from V and 6 bases from J, with 7 bases between. CDR3 size: 13 residues. CDR1 is SGHVS, CDR2 FQNEAQ, per germline. As DNA, the CDR3 is TGTGCCAGCAGCTTAGTCCTCCTCAATGAGCAGTTCTTC. Its translation is CASSLVLLNEQFF.

The rearrangement uses TRBV15 and TRBJ2-2, with TRBD2 as a possible D gene (6 bases). V was trimmed by 1 base and J by 1 base, leaving 10 bases between them. This CDR3 has 16 amino acids. Per the germline V gene, CDR1 is LNHNV and CDR2 is YYDKDF (reference sequence). The CDR3 loop reads CATSRGRGLNTGELFF. CDR3 sequence (DNA): TGTGCCACCAGCAGAGGAAGGGGACTGAACACCGGGGAGCTGTTTTTT.

This clonotype was found many times. This rearrangement joins TRBV5-1 to TRBJ2-7; a weak D match, TRBD2 (5 bases). Germline V CDR1 and CDR2: SGHRS, YFSETQ. Between the trimmed V and J ends, which lost 4 bases and 6 bases, there was a span of 17 bases. The CDR3 has 14 residues. CDR3 amino acids: CASSVTSGSAEQYF. The CDR3 nucleotides read TGCGCCAGCAGCGTGACATCGGGATCGGCCGAGCAGTACTTC.

This clonotype was seen a handful of times. V usage is TRBV5-4 and J usage is TRBJ1-2, with TRBD1 matching 7 bases. The length of the CDR3 is 14 residues. Germline CDR1 SGHNT, CDR2 YYREEE (reference sequence). Trimming removed 2 bases from V and 5 bases from J; junction bases left unmatched: 6. The CDR3 loop is CASSLGGREYGYTF. The CDR3 bases are TGTGCCAGCAGCTTAGGGGGCAGGGAGTATGGCTACACCTTC.

This clonotype occurred many times. The chain employs TRBV20-1 and TRBJ2-7, with 11 bases that match TRBD2. This CDR3 is 14 amino acids long. V lost 6 bases, J lost 1 base, and 5 bases stayed unmatched. CDR1 is DFQATT and CDR2 is SNEGSKA in the germline V gene (reference sequence). CDR3 protein: CSAPGLAGSYEQYF. The CDR3 nucleotides are TGCAGTGCGCCCGGACTAGCGGGTTCCTACGAGCAGTACTTC.

The rearrangement joins TRBV6-1 to TRBJ2-2; TRBD1 might be the D (6 bases). CDR3 length: 16 residues. Germline V gene data show CDR1 as MNHNS and CDR2 as SASEGT. The V gene lost 8 bases and the J gene lost 0 bases, with 16 bases spanning the gap. For the CDR3, the DNA is TGTGCCAGCGGGACAAATGCGATGGCGAACACCGGGGAGCTGTTTTTT. Translating it yields CASGTNAMANTGELFF.

The chain has TRBV7-9 and TRBJ2-1; D is undetermined. Per the germline V gene, CDR1 is SEHNR and CDR2 is FQNEAQ (reference sequence). The V gene lost 4 bases and the J gene lost 0 bases, with 10 bases spanning the gap. This CDR3 is built from 15 residues. CDR3 in DNA: TGTGCCAGCAGCTCGTACCGAGTCTCCTACAATGAGCAGTTCTTC. It translates to CASSSYRVSYNEQFF.

Notes on this clonotype: A read error may be the cause here, since a much bigger clone is one base away. The V gene is TRBV12-3 or TRBV12-4, the J gene TRBJ2-7; D not resolved. V was pared by 3 bases and J by 3 bases, with 12 bases between. The CDR3 contains 14 residues. In nucleotides, the CDR3 is TGTGCCAGCAGTTTCACGAAGTCAGACTACGAGCAGTACTTC. This gives the protein CASSFTKSDYEQYF.

CDR3 in DNA: TGTGCCAGTAAGCCAGGAAACGCGGGGAGCACAGATACGCAGTATTTT. Amino acids: CASKPGNAGSTDTQYF. The chain employs TRBV19 and TRBJ2-3; D might be TRBD2 (6 bases). The CDR3 has 16 residues. Germline CDR1 is LNHDA and CDR2 is SQIVND (reference sequence). V lost 7 bases, J lost 0 bases, and 17 bases lay in between.

This clonotype was detected ten times or more. CDR3 sequence reads: CASRATDGGDNQPQHF. The CDR3 DNA sequence: TGTGCCAGCAGAGCCACGGACGGGGGTGACAATCAGCCCCAGCATTTT. The V and J genes are TRBV28 and TRBJ1-5, with a weak D call TRBD1 (5 bases). CDR1 and CDR2 (germline): MDHEN, SYDVKM. Trimming took 6 bases from V and 3 from J, leaving 18 bases between them. The CDR3 is 16 residues long. The variable domain in full, with the rest retrieved from reference TRBV28 and TRBJ1-5, is DVKVTQSSRYLVKRTGEKVFLECVQDMDHENMFWYRQDPGLGLRLIYFSYDVKMKEKGDIPEGYSVSREKKERFSLILESASTNQTSMYLCASRATDGGDNQPQHFGDGTRLSIL.

This chain links TRBV19 with TRBJ2-1, with 8 bases identical to TRBD1. V gave up 6 bases and J gave up 6 bases; unmatched junction bases: 10. The CDR3 extends over 15 amino acids. From germline, CDR1 is LNHDA and CDR2 SQIVND (reference sequence). CDR3 loop: CASRPGQGKGNEQFF. CDR3 DNA: TGTGCCAGTAGACCTGGACAGGGTAAAGGCAATGAGCAGTTCTTC.

Ten or more counts support this clonotype. The V gene is TRBV10-3, the J gene TRBJ2-7; D ambiguous. Germline V gene sequence: CDR1 ENHRY, CDR2 SYGVKD. V was shortened by 7 bases and J by 2 bases, with 12 bases between the two germline ends. The CDR3 sequence is 13 residues long. The CDR3 DNA reads as TGTGCCATCACAGTTAACCCAGCCTACGAGCAGTACTTC. Its translation: CAITVNPAYEQYF.

This clonotype has just a few counts. The rearrangement uses TRBV20-1 and TRBJ2-7; D is undetermined. The CDR3 runs to 14 residues. The germline gives CDR1 DFQATT, CDR2 SNEGSKA (reference sequence). V lost 1 base to trimming and J lost 7 bases, with 17 bases between them. The CDR3 loop is CSARAPRRVGEQYF. The CDR3 DNA follows: TGCAGTGCTAGAGCCCCGCGAAGGGTAGGGGAGCAGTACTTC.

This clonotype was detected only once. This chain connects TRBV12-2 to TRBJ1-2. TRBV12-2 is shown as a pseudogene. This CDR3 is built from 17 residues. The DNA of the CDR3 is TGTGCAAGTCGCCCCTACCCAATCCCTCAGTGGAACTATGGCTACACCTTC. Translation gives CASRPYPIPQWNYGYTF.

This clonotype has a count of ten or more. The chain uses TRBV5-4 and TRBJ2-5; 8 bases line up with TRBD1. Trimming cost V 4 bases and J 2 bases; bases outside gene matches: 10. Germline assignment: CDR1 SGHNT and CDR2 YYREEE (reference sequence). The CDR3 extends over 16 amino acids. CDR3 nucleotide sequence: TGTGCCAGCAGCCCGGACAGGGAATCCTCACAAGAGACCCAGTACTTC. Translation gives CASSPDRESSQETQYF. Drawing the rest from reference TRBV5-4 and TRBJ2-5, the complete variable domain is ETGVTQSPTHLIKTRGQQVTLRCSSQSGHNTVSWYQQALGQGPQFIFQYYREEENGRGNFPPRFSGLQFPNYSSELNVNALELDDSALYLCASSPDRESSQETQYFGPGTRLLVL.

In this sample, this clonotype turned up many times. CDR3 coding DNA: TGTGCCAGCAGCCAATCGACCCCTGCAAGCAATAGGTATTTT. Protein: CASSQSTPASNRYF. The chain has TRBV14 and TRBJ2-3; D gene ambiguous. The length of the CDR3 is 14 residues. In germline, CDR1 is SGHDN, CDR2 FVKESK. Trimming pared 2 bases from V and 14 bases from J, leaving 20 bases between.

This clonotype was counted between two and nine times. The rearrangement links TRBV5-1 to TRBJ2-3; possibly TRBD1 for D (6 bases). CDR1 and CDR2 from the germline V gene are SGHRS and YFSETQ. This CDR3 comprises 15 residues. V gave up 4 bases and J gave up 6 bases, with 18 bases separating them. CDR3 bases: TGCGCCAGCAGCCCCGGACAGATCTCCGCTGATACGCAGTATTTT. As protein: CASSPGQISADTQYF.

The chain uses TRBV18 and TRBJ1-4; 7 bases fit TRBD1. Germline V CDR1 and CDR2: KGHSH, LQKENI. Trimming cost V 6 bases and J 0 bases; bases outside gene matches: 10. This CDR3 spans 17 amino acids. The CDR3 DNA follows: TGTGCCAGCTCGGAACGGACAGGAGTGGCAACTAATGAAAAACTGTTTTTT. Translation: CASSERTGVATNEKLFF.

Notes on this clonotype: A single base separates this from a much larger clone, so it may be a read error. This rearrangement joins TRBV12-3 or TRBV12-4 to TRBJ2-3, with D perhaps given as TRBD1 or TRBD2 (7 bases each). The CDR3 sequence is 15 residues long. The CDR3 loop reads CAGSFQGGASDTQYF. In nucleotides, the CDR3 is TGTGCCGGCAGTTTTCAGGGGGGGGCCTCAGATACGCAGTATTTT.

The chain carries TRBV4-2 and TRBJ2-2, with TRBD1 as a possible D gene (6 bases). In germline, CDR1 is LGHNA, CDR2 YNFKEQ. The CDR3 covers 16 residues. Deletions cut 3 bases from V and 1 base from J, with 12 bases between. CDR3 nucleotide sequence: TGTGCCAGCAGCCATCTACTACAGGGGAACACCGGGGAGCTGTTTTTT. Translating gives CASSHLLQGNTGELFF.

V usage is TRBV20-1 and J usage is TRBJ2-3; D gene unclear. Germline V CDR1 and CDR2: DFQATT, SNEGSKA (reference sequence). Trimming took 0 bases from V and 2 from J, leaving 15 bases between them. This CDR3 has 16 amino acids. The CDR3 coding sequence is TGCAGTGCTAGAGATATGGGCAGGACCCTCACAGATACGCAGTATTTT. Protein product: CSARDMGRTLTDTQYF.

The chain recombines TRBV7-6 with TRBJ2-3; TRBD2 matches at 7 bases. The CDR3 consists of 16 residues. V lost 5 bases to trimming and J lost 4 bases; unmatched junction nucleotides: 12. Per germline, CDR1 SGHVS and CDR2 FNYEAQ. In DNA, the CDR3 is TGTGCCAGCAGCCCCGCGGGGCGCGGGGGATCAGATACGCAGTATTTT. Residues: CASSPAGRGGSDTQYF.